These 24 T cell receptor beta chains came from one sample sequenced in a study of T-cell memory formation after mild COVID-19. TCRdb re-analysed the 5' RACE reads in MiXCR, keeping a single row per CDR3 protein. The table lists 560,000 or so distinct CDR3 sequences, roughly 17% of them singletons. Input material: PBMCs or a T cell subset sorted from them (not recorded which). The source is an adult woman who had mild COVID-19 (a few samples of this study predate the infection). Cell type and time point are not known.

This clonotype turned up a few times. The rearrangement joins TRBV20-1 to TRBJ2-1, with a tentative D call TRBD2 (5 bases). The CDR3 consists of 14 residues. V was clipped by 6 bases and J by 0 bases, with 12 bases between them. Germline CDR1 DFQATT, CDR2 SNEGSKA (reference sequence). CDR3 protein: CSARAESSYNEQFF. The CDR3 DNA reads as TGCAGTGCCCGAGCGGAGAGCTCCTACAATGAGCAGTTCTTC.

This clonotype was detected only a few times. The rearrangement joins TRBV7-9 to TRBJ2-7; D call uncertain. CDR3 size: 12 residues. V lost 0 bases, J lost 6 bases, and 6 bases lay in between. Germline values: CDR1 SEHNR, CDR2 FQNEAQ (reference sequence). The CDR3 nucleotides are TGTGCCAGCAGCTTAGCGAACCTCGAGCAGTACTTC. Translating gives CASSLANLEQYF.

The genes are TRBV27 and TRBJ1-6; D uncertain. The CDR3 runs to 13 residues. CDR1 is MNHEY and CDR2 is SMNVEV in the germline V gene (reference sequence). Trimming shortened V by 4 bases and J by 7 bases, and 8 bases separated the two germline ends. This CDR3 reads CASSYAGNSPLHF. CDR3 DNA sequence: TGTGCCAGCAGTTACGCGGGGAATTCACCCCTCCACTTT.

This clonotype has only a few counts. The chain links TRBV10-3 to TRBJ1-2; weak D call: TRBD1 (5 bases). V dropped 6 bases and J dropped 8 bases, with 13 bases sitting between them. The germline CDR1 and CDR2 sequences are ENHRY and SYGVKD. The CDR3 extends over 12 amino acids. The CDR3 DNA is TGTGCCATCAGCCAGGGACGTAGCGGCTACACCTTC. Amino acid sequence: CAISQGRSGYTF.

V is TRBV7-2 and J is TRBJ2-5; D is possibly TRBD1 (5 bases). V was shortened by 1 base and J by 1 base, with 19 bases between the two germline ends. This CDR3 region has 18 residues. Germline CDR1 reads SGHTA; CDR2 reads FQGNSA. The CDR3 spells CASSLGVGSGRFQETQYF. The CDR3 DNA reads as TGTGCCAGCAGCTTAGGGGTGGGGTCAGGGCGATTCCAAGAGACCCAGTACTTC.

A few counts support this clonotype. The CDR3 sequence: CASSLDRGTEQFF. For the CDR3, the DNA is TGTGCCAGCAGTCTCGACAGGGGTACTGAGCAGTTCTTC. The chain combines TRBV12-3 or TRBV12-4 with TRBJ2-1; 8 bases align to TRBD1. V lost 5 bases, J lost 9 bases, and 6 bases stayed unmatched. The CDR3 length is 13 residues.

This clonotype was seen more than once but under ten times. CDR3 sequence reads: CATSLGGPDTQYF. CDR3 coding DNA: TGTGCCACCAGCCTAGGGGGCCCAGATACGCAGTATTTT. The V gene is TRBV24-1, the J gene TRBJ2-3; 7 bases are a match to TRBD1. V lost 7 bases to trimming and J lost 4 bases; unmatched junction nucleotides: 4. The CDR3 runs to 13 residues. The V gene's germline CDR1 is KGHDR and CDR2 SFDVKD.

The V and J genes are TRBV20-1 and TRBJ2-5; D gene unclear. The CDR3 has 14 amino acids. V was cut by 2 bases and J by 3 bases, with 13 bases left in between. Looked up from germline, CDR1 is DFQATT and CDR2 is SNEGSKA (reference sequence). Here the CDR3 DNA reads TGCAGTGCTAGACCTCCGGACGAGGAAGAGACCCAGTACTTC. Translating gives CSARPPDEEETQYF.

The DNA of the CDR3 is TGTGCCACCAGTGATTCCGGACAGGGGGTTTACGATGGCTACACCTTC. This translates into CATSDSGQGVYDGYTF. This chain uses TRBV24-1 with TRBJ1-2; 10 bases align to TRBD1. This CDR3 region has 16 residues. Germline V gene data show CDR1 as KGHDR and CDR2 as SFDVKD. The ends lost 2 bases at V and 6 bases at J; junction bases unmatched: 8.

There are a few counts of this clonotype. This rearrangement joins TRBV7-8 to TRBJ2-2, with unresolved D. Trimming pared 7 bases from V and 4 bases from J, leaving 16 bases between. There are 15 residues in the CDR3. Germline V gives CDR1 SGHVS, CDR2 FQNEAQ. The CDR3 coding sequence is TGTGCCAGCACCCGACCCGGCCTACGCACCGGGGAGCTGTTTTTT. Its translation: CASTRPGLRTGELFF.

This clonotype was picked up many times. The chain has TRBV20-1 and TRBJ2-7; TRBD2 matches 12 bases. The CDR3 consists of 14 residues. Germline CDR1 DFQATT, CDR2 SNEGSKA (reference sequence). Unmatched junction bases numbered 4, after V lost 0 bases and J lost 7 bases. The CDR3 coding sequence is TGCAGTGCTAGAGATACTAGCGGGAGGAGAGAGCAGTACTTC. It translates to CSARDTSGRREQYF.

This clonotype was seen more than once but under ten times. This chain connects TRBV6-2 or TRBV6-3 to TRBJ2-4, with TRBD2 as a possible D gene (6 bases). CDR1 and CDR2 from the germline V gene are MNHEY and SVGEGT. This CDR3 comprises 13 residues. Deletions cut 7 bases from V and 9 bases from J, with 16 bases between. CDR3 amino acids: CASMVVQGGIQYF. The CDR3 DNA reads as TGTGCCAGCATGGTGGTCCAGGGAGGCATTCAGTACTTC.

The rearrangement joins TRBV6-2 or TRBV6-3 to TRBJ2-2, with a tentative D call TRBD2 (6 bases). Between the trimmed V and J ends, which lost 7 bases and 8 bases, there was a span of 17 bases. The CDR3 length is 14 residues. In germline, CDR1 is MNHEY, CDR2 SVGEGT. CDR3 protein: CASKTGSRAGELFF. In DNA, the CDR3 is TGTGCCAGCAAGACCGGGAGCAGGGCGGGGGAGCTGTTTTTT.

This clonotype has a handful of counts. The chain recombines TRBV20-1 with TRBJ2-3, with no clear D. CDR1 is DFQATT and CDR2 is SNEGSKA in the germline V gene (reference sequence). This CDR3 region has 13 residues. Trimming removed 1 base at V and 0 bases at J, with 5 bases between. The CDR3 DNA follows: TGCAGTGCTAGAGTTGACAGCACAGATACGCAGTATTTT. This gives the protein CSARVDSTDTQYF.

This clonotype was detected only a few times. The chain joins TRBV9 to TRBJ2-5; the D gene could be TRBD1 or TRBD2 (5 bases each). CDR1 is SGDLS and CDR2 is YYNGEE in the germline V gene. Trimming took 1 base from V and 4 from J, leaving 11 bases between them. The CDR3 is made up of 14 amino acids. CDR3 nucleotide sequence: TGTGCCAGCAGCGTAAGGGGAGAGAGAGAGACCCAGTACTTC. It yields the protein CASSVRGERETQYF.

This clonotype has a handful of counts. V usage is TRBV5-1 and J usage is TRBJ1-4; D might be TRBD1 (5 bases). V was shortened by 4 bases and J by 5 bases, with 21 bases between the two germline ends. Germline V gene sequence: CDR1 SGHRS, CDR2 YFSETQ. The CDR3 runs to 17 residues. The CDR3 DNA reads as TGCGCCAGCAGCCGCGGGACCGCCCCCGCCGACAATGAAAAACTGTTTTTT. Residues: CASSRGTAPADNEKLFF.

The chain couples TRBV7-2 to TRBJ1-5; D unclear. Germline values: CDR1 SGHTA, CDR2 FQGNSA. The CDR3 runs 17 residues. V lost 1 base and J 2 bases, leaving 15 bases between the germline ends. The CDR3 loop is CASSLEWAGSGNQPQHF. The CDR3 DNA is TGTGCCAGCAGCTTAGAATGGGCGGGGTCGGGCAATCAGCCCCAGCATTTT. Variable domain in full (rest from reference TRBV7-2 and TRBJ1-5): GAGVSQSPSNKVTEKGKDVELRCDPISGHTALYWYRQSLGQGLEFLIYFQGNSAPDKSGLPSDRFSAERTGGSVSTLTIQRTQQEDSAVYLCASSLEWAGSGNQPQHFGDGTRLSIL.

The CDR3 spells CASSQEGSGSYEQYF. Written as DNA, the CDR3 is TGCGCCAGCAGCCAAGAAGGTAGCGGTAGCTACGAGCAGTACTTC. The rearrangement joins TRBV4-1 to TRBJ2-7, with D possibly being TRBD2 (6 bases). Germline CDR1 MGHRA, CDR2 YSYEKL. The V and J ends lost 0 bases and 3 bases respectively, with 12 bases between them. The CDR3 covers 15 residues.

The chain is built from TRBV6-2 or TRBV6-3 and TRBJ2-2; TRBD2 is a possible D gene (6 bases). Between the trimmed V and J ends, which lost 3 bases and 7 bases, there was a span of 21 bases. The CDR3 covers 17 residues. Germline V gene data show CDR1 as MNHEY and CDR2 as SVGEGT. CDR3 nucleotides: TGTGCCAGCAGTTATTACCCCCCCGCCCCGGGAGTCGGGGAGCTGTTTTTT. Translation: CASSYYPPAPGVGELFF.

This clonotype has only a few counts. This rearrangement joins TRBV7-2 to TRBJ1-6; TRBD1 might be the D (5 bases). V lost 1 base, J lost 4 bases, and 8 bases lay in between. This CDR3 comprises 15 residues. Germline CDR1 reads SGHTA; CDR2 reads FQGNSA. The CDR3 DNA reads TGTGCCAGCAGCTTAGGGTCAGGGTATAATTCACCCCTCCACTTT. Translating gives CASSLGSGYNSPLHF.

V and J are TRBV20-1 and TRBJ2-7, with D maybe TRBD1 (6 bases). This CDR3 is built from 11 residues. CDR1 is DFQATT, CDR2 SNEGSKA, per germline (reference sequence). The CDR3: CSGQGGYEQYF. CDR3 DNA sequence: TGCAGCGGCCAAGGGGGCTACGAGCAGTACTTC.

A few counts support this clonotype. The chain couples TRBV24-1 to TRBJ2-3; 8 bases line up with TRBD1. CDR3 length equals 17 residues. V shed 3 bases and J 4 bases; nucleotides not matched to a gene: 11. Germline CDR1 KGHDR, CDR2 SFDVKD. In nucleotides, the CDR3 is TGTGCCACCAGTGATCGGAGGGGCAGGGGGCCGTCAGATACGCAGTATTTT. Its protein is CATSDRRGRGPSDTQYF.

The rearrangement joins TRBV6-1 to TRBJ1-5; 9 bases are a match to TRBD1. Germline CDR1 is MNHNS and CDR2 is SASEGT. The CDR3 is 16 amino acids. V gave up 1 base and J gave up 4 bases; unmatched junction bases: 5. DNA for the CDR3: TGTGCCAGCAGTGAAGGCCCACAGGGGGCAAATCAGCCCCAGCATTTT. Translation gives CASSEGPQGANQPQHF.

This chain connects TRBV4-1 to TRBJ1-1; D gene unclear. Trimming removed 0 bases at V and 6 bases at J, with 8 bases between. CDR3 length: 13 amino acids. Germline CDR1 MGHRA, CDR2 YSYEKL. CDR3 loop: CASSQEPWAEAFF. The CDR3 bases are TGCGCCAGCAGCCAAGAGCCCTGGGCTGAAGCTTTCTTT.